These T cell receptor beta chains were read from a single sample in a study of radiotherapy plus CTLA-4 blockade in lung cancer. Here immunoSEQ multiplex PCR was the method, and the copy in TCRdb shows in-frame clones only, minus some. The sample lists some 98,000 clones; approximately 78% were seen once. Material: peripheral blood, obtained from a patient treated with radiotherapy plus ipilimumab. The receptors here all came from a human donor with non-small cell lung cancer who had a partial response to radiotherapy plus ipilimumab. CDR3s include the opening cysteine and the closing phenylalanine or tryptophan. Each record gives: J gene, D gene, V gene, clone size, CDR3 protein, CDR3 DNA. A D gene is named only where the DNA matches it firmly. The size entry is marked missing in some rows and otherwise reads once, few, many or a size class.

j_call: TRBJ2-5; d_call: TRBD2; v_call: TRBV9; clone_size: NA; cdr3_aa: CASSVGPGGASGSLRETQYF; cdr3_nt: TGTGCCAGCAGCGTGGGCCCCGGGGGGGCTAGCGGGAGTCTACGAGAGACCCAGTACTTC
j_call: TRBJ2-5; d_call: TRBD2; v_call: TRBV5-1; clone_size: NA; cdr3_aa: CASSRLAGAQETQYF; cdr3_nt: TGCGCCAGCAGCCGACTAGCGGGGGCCCAAGAGACCCAGTACTTC
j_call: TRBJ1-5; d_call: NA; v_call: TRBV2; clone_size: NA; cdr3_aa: CASNLRQGHQPQHF; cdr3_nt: TGTGCCAGCAACCTGAGGCAGGGCCATCAGCCCCAGCATTTT
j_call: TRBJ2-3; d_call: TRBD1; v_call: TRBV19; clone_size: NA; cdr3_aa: CASSPRTGGSIADTQYF; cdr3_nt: TGTGCCAGTAGCCCCAGGACAGGGGGCAGTATAGCAGATACGCAGTATTTT
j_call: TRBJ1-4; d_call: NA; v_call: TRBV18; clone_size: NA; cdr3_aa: CASSTIIQAAEKLFF; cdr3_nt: TGTGCCAGCTCAACAATCATACAGGCCGCTGAAAAACTGTTTTTT
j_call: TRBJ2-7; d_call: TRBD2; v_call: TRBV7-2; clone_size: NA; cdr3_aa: CASSLVLGLAEEQYF; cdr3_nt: TGTGCCAGCAGCTTAGTCTTGGGACTAGCGGAGGAGCAGTACTTC
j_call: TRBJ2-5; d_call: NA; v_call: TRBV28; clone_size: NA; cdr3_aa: CASSPTTSPGETQYF; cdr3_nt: TGTGCCAGCAGTCCAACCACCTCGCCGGGGGAGACCCAGTACTTC
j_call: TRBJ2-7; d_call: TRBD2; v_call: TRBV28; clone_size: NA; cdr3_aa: CASSLRASGKREQYF; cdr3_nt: TGTGCCAGCAGTTTACGGGCTAGCGGGAAGCGCGAGCAGTACTTC
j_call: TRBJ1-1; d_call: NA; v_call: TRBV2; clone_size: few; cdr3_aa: CASGLVGATEAFF; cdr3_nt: TGTGCCAGCGGGCTAGTAGGGGCCACTGAAGCTTTCTTT
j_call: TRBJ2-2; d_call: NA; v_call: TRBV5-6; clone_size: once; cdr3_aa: CASSLRGELFF; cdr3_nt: TGTGCCAGCAGCTTGCGTGGGGAGCTGTTTTTT
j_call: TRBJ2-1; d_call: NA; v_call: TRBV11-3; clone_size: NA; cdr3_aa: CASSLDQGWNEQFF; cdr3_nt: TGTGCCAGCAGCTTAGATCAGGGTTGGAATGAGCAGTTCTTC
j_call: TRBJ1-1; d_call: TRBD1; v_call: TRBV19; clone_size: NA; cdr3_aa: CASFGQVGGTEAFF; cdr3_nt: TGTGCCAGCTTTGGACAGGTTGGGGGCACTGAAGCTTTCTTT
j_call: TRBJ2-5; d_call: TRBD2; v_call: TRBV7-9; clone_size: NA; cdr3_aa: CASSPATTSGGQETQYF; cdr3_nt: TGTGCCAGCAGCCCTGCTACGACTAGCGGAGGACAAGAGACCCAGTACTTC
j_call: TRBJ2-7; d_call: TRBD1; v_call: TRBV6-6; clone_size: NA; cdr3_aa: CASTKERDRGIHEQYF; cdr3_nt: TGTGCCAGCACCAAGGAAAGGGACAGGGGGATCCACGAGCAGTACTTC
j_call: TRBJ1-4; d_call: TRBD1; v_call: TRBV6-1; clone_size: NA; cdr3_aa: CASNRGRGEKLFF; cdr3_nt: TGTGCCAGTAACAGGGGGCGAGGTGAAAAACTGTTTTTT
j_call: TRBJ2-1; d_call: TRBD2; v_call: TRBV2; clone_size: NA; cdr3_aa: CASSAGLAAEQFF; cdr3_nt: TGTGCCAGCAGTGCGGGACTAGCGGCCGAGCAGTTCTTC
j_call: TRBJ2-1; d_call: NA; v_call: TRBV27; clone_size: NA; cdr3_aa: CASSFRGLNEQFF; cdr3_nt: TGTGCCAGCAGTTTTCGGGGTTTGAATGAGCAGTTCTTC
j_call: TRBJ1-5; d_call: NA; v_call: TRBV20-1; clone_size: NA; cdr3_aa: CSARLPPQHF; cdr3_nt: TGCAGTGCTAGACTACCCCCCCAGCATTTT
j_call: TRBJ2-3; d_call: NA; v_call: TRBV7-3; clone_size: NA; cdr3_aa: CASSTKGGTDTQYF; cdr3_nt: TGTGCCAGCAGCACAAAGGGAGGAACAGATACGCAGTATTTT
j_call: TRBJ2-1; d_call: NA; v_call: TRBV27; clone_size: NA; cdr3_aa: CASSRGGPGNEQFF; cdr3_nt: TGTGCCAGCAGTAGGGGAGGACCCGGCAATGAGCAGTTCTTC
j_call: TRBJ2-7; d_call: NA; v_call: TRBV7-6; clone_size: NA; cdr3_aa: CASSLAGGYEQYF; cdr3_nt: TGTGCCAGCAGCTTAGCCGGCGGCTACGAGCAGTACTTC
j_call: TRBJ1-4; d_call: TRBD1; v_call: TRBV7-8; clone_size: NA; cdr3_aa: CASSFGTGGFDEKLFF; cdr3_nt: TGTGCCAGCAGCTTCGGGACAGGGGGATTCGATGAAAAACTGTTTTTT
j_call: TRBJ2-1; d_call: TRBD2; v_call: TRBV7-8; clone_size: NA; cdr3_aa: CASSLTRTGTSGRDKQFF; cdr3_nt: TGTGCCAGCAGCTTAACACGGACAGGGACTAGCGGGAGGGACAAGCAGTTCTTC
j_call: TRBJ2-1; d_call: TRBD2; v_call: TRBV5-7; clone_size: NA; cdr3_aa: CASSLGAAGAWDEQFF; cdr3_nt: TGTGCCAGCAGCTTGGGGGCAGCGGGAGCTTGGGATGAGCAGTTCTTC
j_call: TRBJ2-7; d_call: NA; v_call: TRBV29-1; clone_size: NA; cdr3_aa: CSAQRAESSYEQYF; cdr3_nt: TGCAGCGCCCAACGAGCCGAGAGCTCCTACGAGCAGTACTTC
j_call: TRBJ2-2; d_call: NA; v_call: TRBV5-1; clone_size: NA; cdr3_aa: CASSLAGSGGELFF; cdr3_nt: TGCGCCAGCAGCTTGGCCGGGTCCGGCGGGGAGCTGTTTTTT
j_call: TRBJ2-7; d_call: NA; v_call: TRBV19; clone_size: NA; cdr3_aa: CASKPGGLYEQYF; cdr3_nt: TGTGCCAGTAAGCCGGGGGGCCTCTACGAGCAGTACTTC
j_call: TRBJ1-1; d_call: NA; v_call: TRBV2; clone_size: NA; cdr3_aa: CASRRAVGSLNTEAFF; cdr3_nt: TGTGCCAGCAGGAGGGCAGTGGGTTCTTTGAACACTGAAGCTTTCTTT
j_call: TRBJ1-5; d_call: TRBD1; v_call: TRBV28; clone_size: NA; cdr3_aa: CASSLGTEARQPQHF; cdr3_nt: TGTGCCAGCAGTTTAGGGACAGAGGCTAGGCAGCCCCAGCATTTT
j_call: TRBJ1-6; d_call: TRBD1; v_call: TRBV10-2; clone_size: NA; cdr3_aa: CASISAGGDSPLHF; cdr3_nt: TGCGCCAGCATATCGGCAGGGGGCGACTCACCCCTCCACTTT
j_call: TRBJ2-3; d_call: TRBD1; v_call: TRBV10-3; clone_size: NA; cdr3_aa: CAISVGQVGGTQYF; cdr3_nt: TGTGCCATCAGTGTCGGACAGGTAGGGGGTACGCAGTATTTT
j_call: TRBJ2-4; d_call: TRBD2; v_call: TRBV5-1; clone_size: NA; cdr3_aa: CASSPGTSGRGNIQYF; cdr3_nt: TGCGCCAGCAGCCCCGGGACTAGCGGGAGAGGGAACATTCAGTACTTC
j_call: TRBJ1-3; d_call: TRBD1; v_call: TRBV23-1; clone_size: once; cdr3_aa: CATSRDRVTKGNTIYF; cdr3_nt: TGCGCCACCAGCCGGGACAGGGTGACTAAGGGAAACACCATATATTTT